This T cell receptor (beta chain) emerged from a study of blood T cell repertoires in COVID-19. Study context: Sources were T cells, B-cell-depleted T cells, or PBMCs; the material itself was cDNA or gDNA.

After removal of 0 bases from V and 0 bases from J, the junction contained 3 bases not matched to a gene. Germline V lookup: CDR1 SGHNT, CDR2 YYREEE (reference sequence). This CDR3 has 16 residues. TCRdb's copy holds only in-frame clones and misses some; the assay was immunoSEQ multiplex PCR. The data show fewer than 200,000 clones, 83% seen once. Source material: PBMCs or T cells enriched from blood (not recorded which). The chain employs TRBV5-4 and TRBJ2-1, with 7 bases identical to TRBD2. This TCR came from a woman between 45 and 65 years old in a cohort exposed to, infected with or recovered from COVID-19 (not recorded which). CDR3 nucleotides: TGTGCCAGCAGCTTGGACGGGGGGAGCTCCTACAATGAGCAGTTCTTC. Its translation is CASSLDGGSSYNEQFF. The whole variable domain, remainder taken from reference TRBV5-4 and TRBJ2-1, is ETGVTQSPTHLIKTRGQQVTLRCSSQSGHNTVSWYQQALGQGPQFIFQYYREEENGRGNFPPRFSGLQFPNYSSELNVNALELDDSALYLCASSLDGGSSYNEQFFGPGTRLTVL.